This TCR beta chain was sequenced during a study of identical twins. This clonotype was observed many times. TCRdb re-analysed the 5' RACE reads in MiXCR, keeping a single row per CDR3 protein. Here the sample spans under 500,000 distinct CDR3 sequences, 14% being singletons. These data are also associated with another study on yellow fever vaccine responses in identical twins.

The sequenced material came from CD4+ T cells sorted from blood. The origin of this receptor is a woman between 18 and 29 years old in good health.

Here the CDR3 reads CAISAGGELFF. In DNA, the CDR3 is TGTGCCATCAGTGCCGGAGGGGAGCTGTTTTTT. This rearrangement joins TRBV10-3 to TRBJ2-2, with no clear D. V lost 4 bases to trimming and J lost 8 bases, with 5 bases between them. The CDR3 runs to 11 residues. Germline CDR1 is ENHRY and CDR2 is SYGVKD.